A single sample gave rise to the 24 T cell receptor beta chains below, sequenced in a study of tumor and adjacent non-tumor tissue in lung cancer. RNA was extracted from bulk tissue without any cell sorting. The normal lung tissue was taken more than 3 cm from the tumor edge. The library came from three nested PCR rounds adapted from ARM-PCR protocols. TCRdb used MiXCR to reprocess the multiplex PCR reads, holding one entry per CDR3 protein. The table lists about 80,000 distinct CDR3 sequences, about four fifths of them singletons, with around half in the top ten. The sample comprised distant non-tumor lung tissue. The receptor source for this set is a man aged 60 to 75 with non-small cell lung cancer.

The chain has TRBV14 and TRBJ1-4, with D unresolved. The CDR3 totals 13 residues. V lost 4 bases and J 11 bases, leaving 14 bases between the germline ends. Germline CDR1 and CDR2: SGHDN and FVKESK. CDR3 sequence reads: CASSPRIWDKLFF. The CDR3 region has the DNA TGTGCCAGCAGCCCTAGAATCTGGGATAAACTGTTTTTT.

Turning to this clonotype: An end of the junction differs from the germline gene, which may be a read error. The chain has TRBV4-2 and TRBJ2-4; 8 nucleotides match TRBD2. CDR1 and CDR2 from the germline V gene are LGHNA and YNFKEQ. There are 15 residues in the CDR3. The chain's CDR3 is CASSQDRGGGDIHYF. The CDR3 nucleotides read TGTGCCAGCAGCCAAGATCGGGGGGGTGGGGACATTCATTACTTC.

To note about this clonotype: The junction shows a germline mismatch at one end, possibly a read error. The V call is TRBV6-2 or TRBV6-3, the J call TRBJ2-2, with 11 bases identical to TRBD2. The CDR3 consists of 17 residues. Germline V gene data show CDR1 as MNHEY and CDR2 as SVGEGT. The CDR3 nucleotides read TGTGTCAGCAGTTTCCGAGGACTAGCGGGCGGCACCGGGGAGCAGTTTTTT. This sequence encodes CVSSFRGLAGGTGEQFF.

In regard to this clonotype: Since no conserved phenylalanine or tryptophan closes the CDR3, a read error is the likely cause. This chain uses TRBV5-4 with TRBJ1-1; a weak D match, TRBD1 (6 bases). The CDR3 extends over 14 amino acids. Trimming pared 8 bases from V and 5 bases from J, leaving 19 bases between. Looked up from germline, CDR1 is SGHNT and CDR2 is YYREEE (reference sequence). The CDR3 is CASKQGGRRTEAFS. The CDR3 DNA is TGTGCCAGTAAACAAGGGGGGAGGAGGACTGAAGCTTTCTCT.

This clonotype has a handful of counts. It may be a read error: a sequence one base away is much more abundant. The chain has TRBV20-1 and TRBJ2-1; 10 positions agree with TRBD2. This CDR3 contains 15 residues. The J segment lost 8 bases and the V segment lost 3 bases, leaving 10 bases of the junction unmatched. Germline V gene data show CDR1 as DFQATT and CDR2 as SNEGSKA (reference sequence). This chain's CDR3 is CSASPLAGALDEQFF. CDR3 bases: TGCAGTGCTAGCCCGCTAGCGGGAGCTCTCGATGAGCAGTTCTTC.

On this clonotype: Because the CDR3 is missing its conserved closing phenylalanine or tryptophan, this is likely a read error. V usage is TRBV6-1 and J usage is TRBJ1-5; D gene uncertain. Germline loops: CDR1 MNHNS, CDR2 SASEGT. The CDR3 has 12 amino acids. CDR3 in amino acids: CASSEGNQHQHL. DNA of the CDR3: TGTGCCAGCAGTGAGGGGAATCAGCACCAGCATTTG.

Remarks on this clonotype: A read error may account for a junction end that differs from germline. The J gene is TRBJ1-1, the V gene TRBV5-6; the D gene is possibly TRBD1 (6 bases). CDR1 is SGHDT, CDR2 YYEEEE, per germline. This CDR3 region has 15 residues. Here the CDR3 reads CTSSPMDRTNTDAFF. CDR3 in DNA: TGTACCAGCAGCCCGATGGACAGAACGAACACTGATGCTTTCTTT.

A remark on this clonotype: A read error may account for a junction end that differs from germline. V is TRBV6-1 and J is TRBJ2-5, with 11 bases lining up with TRBD1. The CDR3 has 14 residues. Per germline, CDR1 MNHNS and CDR2 SASEGT. The CDR3 coding sequence is TGTGCCAGGCGCCCCCGGACAGGGGGCGAGACCCAATACTTC. It codes for CARRPRTGGETQYF.

Note on this clonotype: One junction end disagrees with the germline gene, perhaps due to a read error. V and J are TRBV12-3 or TRBV12-4 and TRBJ1-1; D unresolved. The CDR3 covers 15 residues. The CDR3 DNA follows: TGCGCCAGCAGTTTCCCGGGGATACTGAACACTAAAGCTTTCTTT. This sequence encodes CASSFPGILNTKAFF.

This clonotype was seen only a few times. Sequence at one end of the junction differs from germline and may be a read error. The V and J genes are TRBV6-5 and TRBJ2-6; 10 bases are shared with TRBD2. Germline V gives CDR1 MNHEY, CDR2 SVGAGI. The CDR3 has 17 residues. DNA for the CDR3: TGTGCTAGCGGCCTAGCGGGAGCCAGCTCTGGAGCCAACGTCCTGACTTTC. Encoded protein: CASGLAGASSGANVLTF.

A remark on this clonotype: Mismatch with germline at one junction end may stem from a read error. CDR3 coding DNA: TGCGCCAGCAGCCAGAGCCCCAGGACTGGGGGCTACGAGCAGTATTTC. Amino acids: CASSQSPRTGGYEQYF. The chain recombines TRBV4-3 with TRBJ2-7, with a weak D call TRBD1 (6 bases). This CDR3 has 16 amino acids. Germline CDR1 LGHNA, CDR2 YSLEER.

In regard to this clonotype: A read error may explain this, as a much larger clone is one base away. The CDR3 end shows no conserved phenylalanine or tryptophan, and so a read error is likely. This chain joins TRBV6-6 and TRBJ2-5; D might be TRBD2 (7 bases). Trimming left V 2 bases short and J 1 base short, with 8 bases between. The CDR3 runs 14 residues. CDR1 is MNHNY, CDR2 SVGAGI, per germline (reference sequence). CDR3 sequence reads: CASSYAGAQETQYS. CDR3 nucleotide sequence: TGTGCCAGCAGTTACGCGGGGGCCCAAGAGACCCAGTACTCC.

The CDR3 nucleotides are TGTGCCAGCTGTCTTTCGACAGGGTCGGAAGGAGAGACCCAGTACTTC. This codes for CASCLSTGSEGETQYF. The chain is built from TRBV6-5 and TRBJ2-5; 7 bases are shared with TRBD1. There are 16 residues in the CDR3. Germline-derived CDR1 and CDR2 are MNHEY and SVGAGI. V shed 8 bases, J shed 4 bases, and the junction held 16 bases outside the gene matches.

Regarding this clonotype: Because the CDR3 is missing its conserved closing phenylalanine or tryptophan, this is likely a read error. The chain joins TRBV6-1 to TRBJ2-3; 9 bases align to TRBD2. V shed 11 bases and J 4 bases; nucleotides not matched to a gene: 13. CDR1 and CDR2 from the germline V gene are MNHNS and SASEGT. The CDR3 runs to 15 residues. CDR3 DNA sequence: TGTGCCCTCTCGGCGGTAGCGGGGGCATCAGATACGCAGTATTTA. It specifies CALSAVAGASDTQYL.

Comment on this clonotype: The CDR3 carries no conserved terminal phenylalanine or tryptophan, so it likely arises from a read error. V and J are TRBV20-1 and TRBJ2-7, with D possibly matching TRBD2 (5 bases). Germline-derived CDR1 and CDR2 are DFQATT and SNEGSKA (reference sequence). The CDR3 is made up of 17 amino acids. V lost 0 bases and J 3 bases, leaving 21 bases between the germline ends. The CDR3 DNA is TGCAGTGCTAGAGATCGAGAAGAGGGAGTGTACGGCTACGAGCAGTACTTG. Amino acid sequence: CSARDREEGVYGYEQYL.

A remark on this clonotype: The junction departs from the called germline gene at one end, perhaps through a read error. The chain combines TRBV6-5 with TRBJ2-7; D perhaps matches TRBD1 (5 bases). This CDR3 is built from 15 residues. The germline V gene has CDR1 MNHEY and CDR2 SVGAGI. CDR3 amino acids: CTSSYHWGWDYEQYF. CDR3 bases: TGTACCAGCAGTTACCACTGGGGCTGGGATTACGAGCAGTACTTC.

As to this clonotype: A much larger clone is a single base away; this may be a read error. This chain joins TRBV5-1 and TRBJ2-2, with TRBD2 matching over 8 bases. Looked up from germline, CDR1 is SGHRS and CDR2 is YFSETQ. The CDR3 is 16 residues long. CDR3 in DNA: TGCTCCAGCAGCCGGCCGGGGGGGAAGAACACCGGGGAGCTGTTTTTT. This encodes CSSSRPGGKNTGELFF.

Comment on this clonotype: Possible read error: a much larger clone is one base away. As the CDR3 is not closed by the conserved phenylalanine or tryptophan, this likely results from a read error. This rearrangement joins TRBV5-1 to TRBJ2-5, with 9 bases aligning to TRBD2. From germline, CDR1 is SGHRS and CDR2 YFSETQ. V lost 2 bases, J lost 3 bases, and 5 bases stayed unmatched. The length of the CDR3 is 15 residues. CDR3 DNA: TGCGCCAGCAGCTTCTACTCTAGCGGGGAAGAGACCCAGTACTTA. This translates into CASSFYSSGEETQYL.

This clonotype appeared many times. The chain employs TRBV5-5 and TRBJ1-1; the D is unclear. The CDR3 runs 14 residues. Germline V gene data show CDR1 as SGHKS and CDR2 as YYEKEE (reference sequence). V gave up 7 bases and J gave up 0 bases, with 13 bases separating them. The CDR3 region is CASLTGPLNTEAFF. CDR3 sequence (DNA): TGTGCCAGCCTCACCGGGCCCCTGAACACTGAAGCTTTCTTT. The full variable domain, its missing parts supplied by reference TRBV5-5 and TRBJ1-1, is DAGVTQSPTHLIKTRGQQVTLRCSPISGHKSVSWYQQVLGQGPQFIFQYYEKEERGRGNFPDRFSARQFPNYSSELNVNALLLGDSALYLCASLTGPLNTEAFFGQGTRLTVV.

This clonotype was found once. V is TRBV5-6 and J is TRBJ2-1; 10 bases match TRBD1. Germline CDR1 SGHDT, CDR2 YYEEEE. The length of the CDR3 is 16 residues. The V segment lost 5 bases and the J segment 10 bases; nucleotides outside the gene matches: 15. CDR3 in amino acids: CASSQDRGGVYDEQFF. CDR3 coding DNA: TGTGCCAGCAGTCAGGACAGGGGGGGAGTCTACGACGAGCAGTTCTTC.

This clonotype was recorded once. A read error is possible here, since a much larger clone lies one base away. The V gene is TRBV5-6, the J gene TRBJ1-2; D remains ambiguous. The V end was cut by 3 bases, the J end by 1 base, with 13 bases between. CDR3 length: 15 residues. The germline V gene encodes CDR1 SGHDT and CDR2 YYEEEE. CDR3 nucleotides: TGTGCCAGCAGCTCCGAGGACGGAATTAACTATGGCTACACCTTC. Encoded protein: CASSSEDGINYGYTF.

The rearrangement links TRBV6-5 to TRBJ2-1; no firm D call. The CDR3 totals 12 residues. V was shortened by 5 bases and J by 5 bases, with 7 bases between the two germline ends. CDR1 is MNHEY and CDR2 is SVGAGI in the germline V gene. The CDR3 DNA is TGTGCCAGCAGTCTGAGGAACAATGAGCAGTTCTTC. Residues: CASSLRNNEQFF.

Comment on this clonotype: One junction end disagrees with the germline gene, perhaps due to a read error. J is TRBJ2-3 and V is TRBV4-2, with 10 bases aligning to TRBD2. CDR1 is LGHNA and CDR2 is YNFKEQ in the germline V gene. This CDR3 is built from 17 residues. CDR3 DNA sequence: TGTGCCAGCAGCCAAGGTGGCCCTAGCGGGGGCACAGATACGCACTATTTT. Amino acids: CASSQGGPSGGTDTHYF.

To note about this clonotype: At one boundary the junction diverges from the germline segment, which might be a read error. The chain recombines TRBV20-1 with TRBJ2-7; D unresolved. This CDR3 is built from 12 residues. CDR1 is DFQATT, CDR2 SNEGSKA, per germline (reference sequence). The CDR3 region has the DNA TGCAGTGCTAGGCTTGATTCCTACGAGCATTACTTC. Protein: CSARLDSYEHYF.